The clone carrying this TCR beta chain has ten or more counts. What it recognizes is unknown. The data are from a study of response to subunit inactivated influenza vaccine. TCRdb re-called the RT-PCR reads with MiXCR, one entry per CDR3 protein. The sample has about 520,000 distinct CDR3 sequences; under 8.5% are singletons. CDR3 size: 14 residues. From germline, CDR1 is SGHTA and CDR2 FQGNSA. J gave up 5 bases and V 5 bases, and 7 bases lay outside the gene matches. Notes on the study in general: The study's authors posited that every seasonal influenza vaccination enlists few new T cells.

This sequence was found in a man aged 50 to 69 who received an inactivated influenza vaccine. Sequences were derived from PBMCs from blood, sampled about 24 months after vaccination. The V and J genes are TRBV7-2 and TRBJ2-7; the match to TRBD2 covers 9 bases. DNA of the CDR3: TGTGCCAGCAGCGCAAGTGGGACTAGCCACGAGCAGTACTTC. This translates into CASSASGTSHEQYF.